The source of this T cell receptor beta chain is a study of CD8 T cells in ankylosing spondylitis. Notes on the study in general: Disease-linked clones were reportedly significantly enriched in matched ankylosing spondylitis synovial fluid.

CDR3 length: 13 residues. V trimming: 5 bases; J trimming: 10 bases; junction bases outside the gene matches: 10. Germline CDR1 MNHNS, CDR2 SASEGT. This clonotype was counted once. The antigen is unknown. One entry per CDR3 protein, called by TCRdb with MiXCR from the 5' RACE reads. The sample comprises 230,000 or so distinct CDR3 sequences, approximately 24% of which are singletons, and 0.6% to 0.75% rests with the top ten. The chain couples TRBV6-1 to TRBJ1-1; 7 bases match TRBD1. Material: blood, either unsorted or a sorted T cell fraction (not recorded which). The sequence derives from a male donor with ankylosing spondylitis or in good health (not recorded which). The CDR3 here is CASSSRTGEGAFF. The CDR3 bases are TGTGCCAGCAGTAGCCGTACAGGGGAAGGAGCTTTCTTT.